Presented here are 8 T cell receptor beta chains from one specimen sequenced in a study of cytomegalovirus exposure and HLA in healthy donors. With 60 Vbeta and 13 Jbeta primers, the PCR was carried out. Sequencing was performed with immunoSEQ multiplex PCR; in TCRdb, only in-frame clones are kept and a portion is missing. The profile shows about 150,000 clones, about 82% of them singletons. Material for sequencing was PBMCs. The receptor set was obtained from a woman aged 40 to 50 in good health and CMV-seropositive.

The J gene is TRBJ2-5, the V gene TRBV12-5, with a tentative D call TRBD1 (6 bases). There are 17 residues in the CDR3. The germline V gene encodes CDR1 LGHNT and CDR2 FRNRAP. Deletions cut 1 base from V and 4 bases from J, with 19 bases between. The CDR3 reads CASGLGVIRGEIETQYF. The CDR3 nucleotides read TGTGCTAGTGGTTTGGGGGTTATCAGGGGAGAGATAGAGACCCAGTACTTC.

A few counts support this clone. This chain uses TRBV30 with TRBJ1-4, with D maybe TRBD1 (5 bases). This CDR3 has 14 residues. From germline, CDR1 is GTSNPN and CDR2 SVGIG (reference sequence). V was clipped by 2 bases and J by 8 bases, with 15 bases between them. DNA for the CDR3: TGTGCCTGGAGTAACGGCCTTCGGGGGGAAAAACTGTTTTTT. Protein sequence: CAWSNGLRGEKLFF.

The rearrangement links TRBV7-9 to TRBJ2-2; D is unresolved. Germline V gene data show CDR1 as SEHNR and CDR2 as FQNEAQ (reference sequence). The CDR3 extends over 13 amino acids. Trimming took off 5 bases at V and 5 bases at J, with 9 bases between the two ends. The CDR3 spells CASSPGWTGELFF. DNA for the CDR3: TGTGCCAGCAGCCCCGGTTGGACCGGGGAGCTGTTTTTT.

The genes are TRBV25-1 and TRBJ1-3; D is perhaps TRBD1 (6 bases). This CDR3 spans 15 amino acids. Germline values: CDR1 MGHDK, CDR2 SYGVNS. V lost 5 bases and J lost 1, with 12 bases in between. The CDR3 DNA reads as TGTGCCAGCAGTCTAGGGGGGGCTTCTGGAAACACCATATATTTT. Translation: CASSLGGASGNTIYF.

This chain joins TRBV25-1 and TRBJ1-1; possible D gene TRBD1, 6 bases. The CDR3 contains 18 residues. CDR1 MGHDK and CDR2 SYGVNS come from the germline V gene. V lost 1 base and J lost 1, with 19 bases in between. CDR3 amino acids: CASSEFWEGHCRNTEAFF. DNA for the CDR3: TGTGCCAGCAGTGAATTTTGGGAGGGACACTGTAGGAACACTGAAGCTTTCTTT.

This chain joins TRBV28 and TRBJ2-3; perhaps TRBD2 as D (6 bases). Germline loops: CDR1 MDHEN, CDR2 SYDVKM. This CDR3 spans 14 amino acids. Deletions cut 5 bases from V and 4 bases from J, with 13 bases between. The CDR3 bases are TGTGCCAGCAGTGACCCGGGAGTTTCAGATACGCAGTATTTT. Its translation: CASSDPGVSDTQYF.

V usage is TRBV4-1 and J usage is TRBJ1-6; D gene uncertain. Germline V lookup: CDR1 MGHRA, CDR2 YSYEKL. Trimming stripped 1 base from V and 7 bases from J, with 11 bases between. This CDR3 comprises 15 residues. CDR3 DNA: TGCGCCAGCAGCCAAGGGGGAGACTTAAATTCACCCCTCCACTTT. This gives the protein CASSQGGDLNSPLHF.

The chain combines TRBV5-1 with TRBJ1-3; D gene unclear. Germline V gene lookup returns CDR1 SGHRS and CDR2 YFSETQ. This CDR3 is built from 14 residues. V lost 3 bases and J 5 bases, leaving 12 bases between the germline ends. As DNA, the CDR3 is TGCGCCAGCAGCTCCTTCGTAGATCGAAACACCATATATTTT. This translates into CASSSFVDRNTIYF.